Listed here is a single T cell receptor beta chain. What it binds is not known. This sample stems from a study of response to subunit inactivated influenza vaccine. Study observations and caveats: Authors suggested few new T cells are recruited by each seasonal influenza vaccination.

Using its own MiXCR run on the RT-PCR reads, TCRdb lists one record per CDR3 protein. The data hold hundreds of thousands of distinct CDR3 sequences, with 15% to 17% observed a single time. This CDR3 is built from 15 residues. V gave up 0 bases and J gave up 5 bases, with 15 bases separating them. Germline CDR1 is SGDLS and CDR2 is YYNGEE. Material: PBMCs from blood, obtained 11 to 12 days after vaccination. The TCR originated in a man aged 45 to 65 who received an inactivated influenza vaccine. The chain combines TRBV9 with TRBJ2-7; D call uncertain. This chain's CDR3 is CASSVEGSQINEQYF. The CDR3 DNA sequence: TGTGCCAGCAGCGTAGAAGGGTCGCAGATAAACGAGCAGTACTTC.